These T cell receptor beta chains were read from a single sample in a study of cytomegalovirus exposure and HLA in healthy donors. Profiled with immunoSEQ multiplex PCR; TCRdb holds only in-frame clones, not every one. This sample has about 180,000 clones, with 79% found just once. Sequencing used PBMCs. These receptors all stem from a woman aged 40 to 50 in good health and CMV-seronegative. The CDR3 runs from the conserved cysteine through the conserved F or W. A D gene is named only where the DNA matches it firmly. Size values are once, few and many counts, or a class for expanded clones, and some rows have none.

TRBJ2-3 TRBD2 NA TRBV5-4 CASSLEAGGNTDTQYF TGTGCCAGCAGCTTGGAGGCGGGGGGCAACACAGATACGCAGTATTTT
TRBJ2-7 TRBD2 NA TRBV5-4 CASSLGGGSSYEQYF TGTGCCAGCAGCTTGGGTGGCGGGAGTTCGTACGAGCAGTACTTC
TRBJ2-1 TRBD2 NA TRBV9 CASSPGVSGGNEQFF TGTGCCAGCAGCCCTGGCGTCAGCGGGGGGAATGAGCAGTTCTTC
TRBJ2-2 NA NA TRBV7-3 CASSLNNQGLSGELFF TGTGCCAGCAGCTTGAATAATCAGGGGTTATCCGGGGAGCTGTTTTTT
TRBJ1-1 NA NA TRBV4-1 CASSQGTAYTEAFF TGCGCCAGCAGCCAAGGGACAGCCTACACTGAAGCTTTCTTT
TRBJ1-5 NA NA TRBV18 CASSPLRENQPQHF TGTGCCAGCTCACCACTTCGAGAGAATCAGCCCCAGCATTTT
TRBJ1-1 TRBD1 NA TRBV4-2 CASSRGQGVRWTEAFF TGTGCCAGCAGCCGAGGACAGGGAGTTAGGTGGACTGAAGCTTTCTTT
TRBJ1-1 TRBD1 NA TRBV29-1 CSVHRTGGTEAFF TGCAGCGTTCATCGGACAGGGGGGACTGAAGCTTTCTTT
TRBJ2-7 TRBD1 NA TRBV7-2 CARTQGQDPYEQYF TGTGCCAGAACCCAGGGACAGGATCCCTACGAGCAGTACTTC
TRBJ2-7 TRBD1 NA TRBV9 CASSSGQGAYEQYF TGTGCCAGCAGCTCGGGACAGGGGGCTTACGAGCAGTACTTC
TRBJ1-2 NA NA TRBV6-5 CASSYSPFEQGDGYTF TGTGCCAGCAGTTACTCACCGTTCGAGCAGGGCGATGGCTACACCTTC
TRBJ2-1 NA NA TRBV7-2 CASSLERGEQFF TGTGCCAGCAGCTTAGAAAGGGGCGAGCAGTTCTTC
TRBJ2-2 NA NA TRBV5-1 CASSPLGRVKAGELFF TGCGCCAGCAGCCCCCTTGGCAGGGTGAAGGCCGGGGAGCTGTTTTTT
TRBJ2-7 TRBD1 NA TRBV6-5 CASSVGTVSYEQYF TGTGCCAGCAGCGTAGGGACAGTCTCCTACGAGCAGTACTTC
TRBJ1-2 NA few TRBV7-9 CASSTNREGYTF TGTGCCAGCAGCACTAACAGGGAGGGCTACACCTTC
TRBJ1-1 TRBD1 NA TRBV28 CASRIPGGNTEAFF TGTGCCAGCAGAATCCCAGGGGGAAACACTGAAGCTTTCTTT